Detailed here is one TCR beta chain. The junction shows a germline mismatch at one end, possibly a read error. A second PCR of roughly 6 to 12 cycles used a sample-barcoded 5' primer and a J-beta primer mix. Each cDNA molecule, via a template-switch adaptor with 12 random nucleotides, was tagged. TCRdb re-called the 5' RACE reads with MiXCR, one entry per CDR3 protein. Among a few hundred thousand distinct CDR3 sequences listed, around 27% were seen once. The sample belongs to a study of blood T cells in healthy people across ages. This CDR3 spans 14 amino acids. Germline V gives CDR1 MGHRA, CDR2 YSYEKL. The same specimen was also included in a second study, on T cells of mothers and their children. That source notes: For cDNA synthesis, the complete extracted RNA was used (about 1.4 ug per 15 ul). Each child contributed millions of TCR beta CDR3 reads, while each mother contributed over 8.5 million.

The sequence derives from a boy younger than 10 in good health. The specimen sequenced was blood. The chain uses TRBV4-1 and TRBJ1-2; D remains unclear. This CDR3 is CASSQADGDYGYTF. The CDR3, as DNA: TGTGCCAGCAGCCAAGCAGACGGGGACTATGGCTACACCTTC.